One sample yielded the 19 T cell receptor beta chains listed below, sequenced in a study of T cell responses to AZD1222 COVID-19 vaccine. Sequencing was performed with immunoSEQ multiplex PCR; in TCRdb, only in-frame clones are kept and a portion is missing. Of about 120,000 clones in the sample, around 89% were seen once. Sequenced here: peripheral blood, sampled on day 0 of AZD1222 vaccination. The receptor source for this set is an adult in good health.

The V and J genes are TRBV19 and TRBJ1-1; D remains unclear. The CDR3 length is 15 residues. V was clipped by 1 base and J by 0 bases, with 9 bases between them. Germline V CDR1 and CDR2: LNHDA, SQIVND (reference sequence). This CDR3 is CASSIAGWLNTEAFF. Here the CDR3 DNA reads TGTGCCAGTAGTATAGCGGGGTGGCTGAACACTGAAGCTTTCTTT.

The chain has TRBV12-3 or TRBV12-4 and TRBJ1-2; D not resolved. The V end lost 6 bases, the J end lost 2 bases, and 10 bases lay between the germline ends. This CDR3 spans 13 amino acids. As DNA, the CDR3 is TGTGCCAGCAGACTGGACGAGAACTATGGCTACACCTTC. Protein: CASRLDENYGYTF.

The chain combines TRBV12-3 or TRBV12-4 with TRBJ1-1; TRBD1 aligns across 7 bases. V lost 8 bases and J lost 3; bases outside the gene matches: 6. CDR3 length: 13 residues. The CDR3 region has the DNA TGTGCCAGCCGTGGGGGACAGTACACTGAAGCTTTCTTT. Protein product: CASRGGQYTEAFF.

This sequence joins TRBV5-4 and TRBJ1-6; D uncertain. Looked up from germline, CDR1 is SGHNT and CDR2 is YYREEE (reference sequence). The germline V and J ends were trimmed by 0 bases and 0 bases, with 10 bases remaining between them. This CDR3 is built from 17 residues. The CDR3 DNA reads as TGTGCCAGCAGCTTGGACGGTAGAAGCTCCTATAATTCACCCCTCCACTTT. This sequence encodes CASSLDGRSSYNSPLHF. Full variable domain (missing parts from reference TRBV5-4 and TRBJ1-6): ETGVTQSPTHLIKTRGQQVTLRCSSQSGHNTVSWYQQALGQGPQFIFQYYREEENGRGNFPPRFSGLQFPNYSSELNVNALELDDSALYLCASSLDGRSSYNSPLHFGNGTRLTVT.

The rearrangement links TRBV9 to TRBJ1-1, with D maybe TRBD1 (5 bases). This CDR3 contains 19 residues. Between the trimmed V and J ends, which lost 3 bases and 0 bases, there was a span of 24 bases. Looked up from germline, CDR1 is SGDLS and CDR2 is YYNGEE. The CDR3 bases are TGTGCCAGCAGCGCTCGGCCGGGGCCTATGGCCTTTTTGAACACTGAAGCTTTCTTT. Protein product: CASSARPGPMAFLNTEAFF.

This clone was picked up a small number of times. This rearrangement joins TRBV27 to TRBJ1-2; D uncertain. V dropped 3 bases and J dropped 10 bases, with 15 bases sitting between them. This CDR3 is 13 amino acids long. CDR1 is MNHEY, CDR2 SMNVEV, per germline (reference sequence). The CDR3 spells CASSFPGNIDYTF. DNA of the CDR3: TGTGCCAGCAGTTTCCCAGGAAATATCGACTACACCTTC.

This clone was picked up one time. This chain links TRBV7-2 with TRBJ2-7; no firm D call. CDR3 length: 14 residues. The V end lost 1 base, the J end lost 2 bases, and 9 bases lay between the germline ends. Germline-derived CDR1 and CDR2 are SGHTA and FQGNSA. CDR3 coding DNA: TGTGCCAGCAGCTTAGTTGTGGGGACCTACGAGCAGTACTTC. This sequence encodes CASSLVVGTYEQYF.

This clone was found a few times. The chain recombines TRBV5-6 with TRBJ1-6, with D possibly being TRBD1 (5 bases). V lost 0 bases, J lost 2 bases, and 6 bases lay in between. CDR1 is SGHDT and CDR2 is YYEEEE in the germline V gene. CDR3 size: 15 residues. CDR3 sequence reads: CASSLGQTYNSPLHF. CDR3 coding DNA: TGTGCCAGCAGCTTGGGACAGACCTATAATTCACCCCTCCACTTT.

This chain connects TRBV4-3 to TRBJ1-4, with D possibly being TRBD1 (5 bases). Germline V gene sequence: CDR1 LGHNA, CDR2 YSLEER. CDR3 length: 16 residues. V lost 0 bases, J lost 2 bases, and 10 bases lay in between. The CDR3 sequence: CASSQDPPGTNEKLFF. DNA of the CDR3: TGCGCCAGCAGCCAAGATCCCCCAGGGACTAATGAAAAACTGTTTTTT.

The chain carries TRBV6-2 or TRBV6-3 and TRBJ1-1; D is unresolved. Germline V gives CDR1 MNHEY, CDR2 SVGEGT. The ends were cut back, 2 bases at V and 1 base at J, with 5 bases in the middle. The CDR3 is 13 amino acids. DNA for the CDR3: TGTGCCAGCAGTTACCGACAGAACACTGAAGCTTTCTTT. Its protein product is CASSYRQNTEAFF.

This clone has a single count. CDR3 sequence: CASSFTPVSPNEKLFF. The CDR3 DNA is TGTGCCAGCAGCTTTACCCCAGTGAGTCCTAATGAAAAACTGTTTTTT. The V call is TRBV5-6, the J call TRBJ1-4, with D uncertain. The CDR3 loop spans 16 amino acids. Trimming removed 2 bases from V and 3 bases from J, with 14 bases in between. Germline CDR1 reads SGHDT; CDR2 reads YYEEEE.

The CDR3 region has the DNA TGCGCCAGCAGCTTGGGAAGGGCCTCTGGAAACACCATATATTTT. Its translation: CASSLGRASGNTIYF. The V and J genes are TRBV5-1 and TRBJ1-3; the D is unclear. Trimming shortened V by 0 bases and J by 0 bases, and 7 bases separated the two germline ends. The CDR3 length is 15 residues. CDR1 and CDR2 (germline): SGHRS, YFSETQ.

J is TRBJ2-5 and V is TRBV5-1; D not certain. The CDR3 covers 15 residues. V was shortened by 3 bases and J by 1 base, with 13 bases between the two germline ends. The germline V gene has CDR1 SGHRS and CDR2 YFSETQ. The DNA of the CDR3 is TGCGCCAGCAGCTCCCTAGGGCTACCCCAAGAGACCCAGTACTTC. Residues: CASSSLGLPQETQYF.

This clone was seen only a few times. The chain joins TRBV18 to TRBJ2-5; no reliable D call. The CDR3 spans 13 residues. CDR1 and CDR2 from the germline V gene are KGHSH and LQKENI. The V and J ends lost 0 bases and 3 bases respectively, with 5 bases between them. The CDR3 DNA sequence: TGTGCCAGCTCACCACCGGTGGAAGAGACCCAGTACTTC. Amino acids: CASSPPVEETQYF.

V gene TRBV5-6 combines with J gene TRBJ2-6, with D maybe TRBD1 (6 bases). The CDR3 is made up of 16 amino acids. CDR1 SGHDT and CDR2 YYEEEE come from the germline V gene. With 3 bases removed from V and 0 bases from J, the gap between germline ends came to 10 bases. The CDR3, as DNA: TGTGCCAGCAGCTCTATGGACAGCTCTGGGGCCAACGTCCTGACTTTC. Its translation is CASSSMDSSGANVLTF.

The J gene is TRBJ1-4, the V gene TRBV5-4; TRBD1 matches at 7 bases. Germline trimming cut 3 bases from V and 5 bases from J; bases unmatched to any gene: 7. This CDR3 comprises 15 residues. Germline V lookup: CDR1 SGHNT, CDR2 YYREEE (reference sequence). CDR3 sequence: CASSYTGAGNEKLFF. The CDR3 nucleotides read TGTGCCAGCAGCTACACAGGGGCGGGGAATGAAAAACTGTTTTTT.

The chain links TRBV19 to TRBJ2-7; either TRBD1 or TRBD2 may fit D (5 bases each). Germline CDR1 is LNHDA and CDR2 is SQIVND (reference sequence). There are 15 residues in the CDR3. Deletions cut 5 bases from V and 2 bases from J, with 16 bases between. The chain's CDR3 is CASSYRSRGAYEQYF. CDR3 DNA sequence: TGTGCCAGTAGTTACAGAAGCAGAGGGGCCTACGAGCAGTACTTC.

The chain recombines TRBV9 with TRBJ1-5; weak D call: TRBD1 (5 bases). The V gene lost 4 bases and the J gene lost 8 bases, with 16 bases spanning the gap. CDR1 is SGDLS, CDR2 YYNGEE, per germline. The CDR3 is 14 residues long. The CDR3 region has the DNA TGTGCCAGCAGCCTGACAGTGGGGTCAGAGCCCCAGCATTTT. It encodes CASSLTVGSEPQHF.

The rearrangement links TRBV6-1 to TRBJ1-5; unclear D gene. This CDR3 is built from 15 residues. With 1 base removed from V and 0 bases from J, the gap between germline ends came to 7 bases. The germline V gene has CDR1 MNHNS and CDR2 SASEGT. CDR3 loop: CASSEDRGSNQPQHF. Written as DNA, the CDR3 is TGTGCCAGCAGTGAAGATCGGGGTAGCAATCAGCCCCAGCATTTT.